These 10 T cell receptor beta chains came from one sample sequenced in a study of blood T cell repertoires in COVID-19. Sequencing was performed with immunoSEQ multiplex PCR; in TCRdb, only in-frame clones are kept and a portion is missing. This sample has over 200,000 clones; more than 70% occur once, and the top ten carry roughly 8.8%. Sequences were obtained from peripheral blood. The receptors were gathered from a woman aged 45-65 years with acute or convalescent COVID-19.

The chain couples TRBV27 to TRBJ2-1; D is perhaps TRBD1 (5 bases). Germline lookup yields CDR1 MNHEY and CDR2 SMNVEV (reference sequence). The V and J ends lost 2 bases and 4 bases respectively, with 21 bases between them. CDR3 length: 18 amino acids. CDR3: CASSLGASLKGIYNEQFF. The CDR3, as DNA: TGTGCCAGCAGTTTAGGGGCTAGTTTAAAGGGGATTTACAATGAGCAGTTCTTC.

This chain joins TRBV6-5 and TRBJ2-1; a weak D match, TRBD1 (6 bases). Germline V lookup: CDR1 MNHEY, CDR2 SVGAGI. The CDR3 totals 15 residues. Trimming left V 7 bases short and J 4 bases short, with 17 bases between. This chain's CDR3 is CASTPRDTLYNEQFF. The DNA of the CDR3 is TGTGCCAGCACCCCCCGGGACACCCTTTACAATGAGCAGTTCTTC.

The chain couples TRBV4-2 to TRBJ1-2, with no clear D. CDR3 length equals 15 residues. V shed 0 bases and J shed 0 bases, with 8 bases lying between them. From germline, CDR1 is LGHNA and CDR2 YNFKEQ. The CDR3 here is CASSQEARANYGYTF. CDR3 nucleotides: TGTGCCAGCAGCCAAGAGGCTAGAGCTAACTATGGCTACACCTTC.

The J gene is TRBJ2-5, the V gene TRBV11-3, with D perhaps TRBD2 (6 bases). Germline assignment: CDR1 SGHNT and CDR2 YENEEA. Deletions cut 5 bases from V and 3 bases from J, with 13 bases between. The CDR3 is 14 amino acids. This chain's CDR3 is CASSPQSGEETQYF. The CDR3 DNA follows: TGTGCCAGCAGCCCCCAATCGGGAGAAGAGACCCAGTACTTC. Looking up the rest from reference TRBV11-3 and TRBJ2-5 gives the full variable domain: EAGVVQSPRYKIIEKKQPVAFWCNPISGHNTLYWYLQNLGQGPELLIRYENEEAVDDSQLPKDRFSAERLKGVDSTLKIQPAELGDSAVYLCASSPQSGEETQYFGPGTRLLVL.

The chain employs TRBV19 and TRBJ2-2, with D uncertain. The CDR3 runs 14 residues. Germline V gene lookup returns CDR1 LNHDA and CDR2 SQIVND (reference sequence). V was shortened by 1 base and J by 5 bases, with 8 bases between the two germline ends. The CDR3 is CASSIGGPTGELFF. The CDR3 DNA reads as TGTGCCAGTAGTATAGGCGGCCCTACCGGGGAGCTGTTTTTT.

There are many counts of this clone. This rearrangement joins TRBV14 to TRBJ2-1; 13 bases agree with TRBD2. CDR3 length: 15 amino acids. CDR1 and CDR2 (germline): SGHDN, FVKESK. The junction had 4 bases not matched to a gene; V was cut back by 4 bases and J by 7 bases. DNA of the CDR3: TGTGCCAGCAGCCTCCGGACTAGCGGGAGAAATGAGCAGTTCTTC. Amino acid sequence: CASSLRTSGRNEQFF.

The J gene is TRBJ2-7, the V gene TRBV24-1; 10 nucleotides match TRBD2. The CDR3 runs to 17 residues. Germline CDR1 and CDR2: KGHDR and SFDVKD. Losses at the gene ends were 3 bases for V and 3 bases for J; bases not matched to a gene: 10. The CDR3 DNA follows: TGTGCCACCAGTGATGGGGAAGGACTAGCGGACGGCTACGAGCAGTACTTC. Amino acids: CATSDGEGLADGYEQYF.

The rearrangement joins TRBV15 to TRBJ2-7, with 12 bases lining up with TRBD2. J gave up 8 bases and V 0 bases, and 8 bases lay outside the gene matches. CDR1 and CDR2 (germline): LNHNV, YYDKDF (reference sequence). This CDR3 has 16 amino acids. CDR3 bases: TGTGCCACCAGCAGAGATACGACTAGCGGGAGCCGTCAGCAGTACTTC. Translated, it gives CATSRDTTSGSRQQYF.

The chain joins TRBV6-5 to TRBJ1-2, with 12 positions matching TRBD1. Losses at the gene ends were 4 bases for V and 8 bases for J; bases not matched to a gene: 5. This CDR3 is 14 amino acids long. Germline values: CDR1 MNHEY, CDR2 SVGAGI. CDR3 protein: CASSSGQGARGYTF. CDR3 DNA sequence: TGTGCCAGCAGTTCGGGACAGGGGGCGCGAGGCTACACCTTC.

This CDR3 reads CASSGGGNEQFF. The DNA for the CDR3 is TGTGCCAGCAGTGGCGGGGGCAATGAGCAGTTCTTC. The chain uses TRBV25-1 and TRBJ2-1, with TRBD2 matching 7 bases. Germline V gene data show CDR1 as MGHDK and CDR2 as SYGVNS. The CDR3 has 12 amino acids. Trimming took 4 bases from V and 6 from J; bases not matched to a gene: 0.